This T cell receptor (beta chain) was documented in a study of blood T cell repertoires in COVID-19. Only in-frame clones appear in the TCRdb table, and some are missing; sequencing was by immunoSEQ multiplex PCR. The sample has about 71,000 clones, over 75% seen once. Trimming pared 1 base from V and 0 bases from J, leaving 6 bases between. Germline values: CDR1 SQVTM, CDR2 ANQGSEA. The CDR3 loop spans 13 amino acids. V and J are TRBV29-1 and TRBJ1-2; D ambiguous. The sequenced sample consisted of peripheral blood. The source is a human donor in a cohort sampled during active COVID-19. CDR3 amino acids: CSVEAWPNYGYTF. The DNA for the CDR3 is TGCAGCGTTGAAGCTTGGCCTAACTATGGCTACACCTTC.